Sequencing of this T cell receptor beta chain was carried out in a study of beta chain features in type 1 diabetes. General observations from the study: For Type 1 diabetes patients, all four CD4+ subsets carried TCRB CDR3s that were moderately but significantly shorter. Patients showed naive, central memory and Treg TCRB repertoires that appeared more similar than those of healthy donors. Using cDNA template may skew counts toward highly expressing activated cells.

Expressed TCRB transcripts were sequenced, since all the RNA that had been isolated was reverse transcribed. Libraries were prepared by immunoSEQ multiplex PCR; TCRdb keeps only in-frame clonotypes and omits some of them. The sample shows hundreds of thousands of clones, over 11% of them seen only once. Germline lookup yields CDR1 SQVTM and CDR2 ANQGSEA. The CDR3 runs 12 residues. Trimming pared 5 bases from V and 4 bases from J, leaving 11 bases between. Concerning this clone itself: Its specificity is unknown.

Stem cell-like memory, regulatory, central memory and naive CD4+ cells were sorted via CD45RO/CCR7/CD25/CD127/CD95/CD27. The genes are TRBV29-1 and TRBJ1-1; no clear D. This TCR was recovered from a man younger than 30 with type 1 diabetes. Material for sequencing was naive CD4+ T cells from blood. The CDR3 loop reads CSVPTGVTEAFF. DNA of the CDR3: TGCAGCGTTCCGACCGGGGTCACTGAAGCTTTCTTT.